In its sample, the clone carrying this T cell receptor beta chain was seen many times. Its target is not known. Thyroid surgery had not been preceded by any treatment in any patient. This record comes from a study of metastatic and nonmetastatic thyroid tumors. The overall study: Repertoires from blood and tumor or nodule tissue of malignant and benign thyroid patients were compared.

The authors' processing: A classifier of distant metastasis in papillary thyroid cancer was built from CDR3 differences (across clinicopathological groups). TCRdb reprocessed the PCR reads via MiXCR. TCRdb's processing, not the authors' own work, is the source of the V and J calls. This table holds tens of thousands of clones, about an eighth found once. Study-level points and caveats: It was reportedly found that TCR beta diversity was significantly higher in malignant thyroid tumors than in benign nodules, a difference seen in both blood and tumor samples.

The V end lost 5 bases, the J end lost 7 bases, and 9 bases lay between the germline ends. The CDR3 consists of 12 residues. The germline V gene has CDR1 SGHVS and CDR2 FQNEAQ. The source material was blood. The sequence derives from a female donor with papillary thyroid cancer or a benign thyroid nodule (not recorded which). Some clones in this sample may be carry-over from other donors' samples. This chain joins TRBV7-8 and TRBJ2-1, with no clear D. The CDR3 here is CASSIEGNEQFF. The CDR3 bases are TGTGCCAGCAGCATTGAAGGGAATGAGCAGTTCTTC.